Sequencing of this TCR beta chain was carried out in a study of cytomegalovirus exposure and HLA in healthy donors. The CDR3 is made up of 13 amino acids. This clone has only a few counts. Primers: 60 Vbeta forward and 13 Jbeta reverse. Profiled with immunoSEQ multiplex PCR; TCRdb holds only in-frame clones, not every one. The data contain 95,000 to 150,000 clones, approximately 15% of them singletons. The V and J genes are TRBV21-1 and TRBJ1-6. TRBV21-1 is recorded as a pseudogene. The sequencing input was PBMCs. This receptor was taken from a woman aged 18-29 years in good health and CMV-seronegative. The CDR3 region is CAGGGRAHSPLHF. CDR3 nucleotides: TGTGCCGGCGGGGGCAGGGCCCATTCACCCCTCCACTTT.